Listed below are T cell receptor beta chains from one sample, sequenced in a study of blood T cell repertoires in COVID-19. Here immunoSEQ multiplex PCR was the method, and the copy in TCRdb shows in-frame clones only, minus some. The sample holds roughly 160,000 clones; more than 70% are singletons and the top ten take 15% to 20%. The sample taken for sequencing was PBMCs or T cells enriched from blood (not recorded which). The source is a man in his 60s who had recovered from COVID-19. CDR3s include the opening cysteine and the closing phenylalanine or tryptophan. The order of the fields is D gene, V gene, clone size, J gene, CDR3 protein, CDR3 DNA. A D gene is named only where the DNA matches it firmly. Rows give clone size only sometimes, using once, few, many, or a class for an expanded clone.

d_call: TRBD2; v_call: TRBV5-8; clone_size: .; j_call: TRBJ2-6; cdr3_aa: CASSLAVLSGANVLTF; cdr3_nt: TGTGCCAGCAGTCTAGCGGTACTCTCTGGGGCCAACGTCCTGACTTTC
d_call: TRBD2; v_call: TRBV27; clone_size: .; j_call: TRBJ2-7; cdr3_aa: CASSVTSGSFYEQYF; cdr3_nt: TGTGCCAGCAGTGTGACTAGCGGGTCCTTCTACGAGCAGTACTTC
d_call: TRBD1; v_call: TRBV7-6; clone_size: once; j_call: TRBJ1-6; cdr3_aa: CASSFGTADVHNSPLHF; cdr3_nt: TGTGCCAGCAGCTTTGGGACAGCCGATGTTCATAATTCACCCCTCCACTTT
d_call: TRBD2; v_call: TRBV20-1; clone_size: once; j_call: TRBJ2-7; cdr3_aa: CSASGLAGTYEQYF; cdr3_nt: TGCAGTGCTAGTGGCCTAGCGGGGACCTACGAGCAGTACTTC
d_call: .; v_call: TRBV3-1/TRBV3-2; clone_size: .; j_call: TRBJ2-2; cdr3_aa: CASSYITGELFF; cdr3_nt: TGTGCCAGCAGTTATATCACCGGGGAGCTGTTTTTT
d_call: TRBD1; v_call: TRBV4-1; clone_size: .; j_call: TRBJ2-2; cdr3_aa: CASSQGQGATTGELFF; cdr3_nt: TGCGCCAGCAGCCAGGGACAGGGGGCGACCACCGGGGAGCTGTTTTTT
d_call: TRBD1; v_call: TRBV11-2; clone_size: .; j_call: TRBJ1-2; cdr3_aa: CASSRIGTGGNYGYTF; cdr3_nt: TGTGCCAGCAGCCGAATCGGGACAGGCGGTAACTATGGCTACACCTTC
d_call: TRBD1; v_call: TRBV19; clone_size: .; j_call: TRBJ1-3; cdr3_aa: CASQDRANSGNTIYF; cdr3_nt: TGTGCCAGTCAAGACAGGGCAAACTCTGGAAACACCATATATTTT
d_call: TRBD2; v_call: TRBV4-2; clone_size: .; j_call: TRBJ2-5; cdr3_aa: CASSPRLAGGYETQYF; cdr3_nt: TGTGCCAGCAGCCCGCGACTAGCGGGGGGTTATGAGACCCAGTACTTC
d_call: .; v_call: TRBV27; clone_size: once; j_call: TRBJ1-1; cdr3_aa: CASSLRRATEAFF; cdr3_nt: TGTGCCAGCAGTTTACGGCGGGCGACTGAAGCTTTCTTT
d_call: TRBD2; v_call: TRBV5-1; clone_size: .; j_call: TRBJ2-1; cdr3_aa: CASSLASSGSPYNEQFF; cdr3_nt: TGCGCCAGCAGCTTGGCCTCAAGCGGGAGCCCCTACAATGAGCAGTTCTTC
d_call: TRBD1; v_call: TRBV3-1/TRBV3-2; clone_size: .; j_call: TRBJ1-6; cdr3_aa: CASSQRGGYYNSPLHF; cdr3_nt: TGTGCCAGCAGCCAACGAGGGGGCTACTATAATTCACCCCTCCACTTT
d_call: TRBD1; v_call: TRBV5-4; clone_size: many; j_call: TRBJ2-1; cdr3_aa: CASSLIRDRGDEQFF; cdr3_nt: TGTGCCAGCAGCTTGATAAGGGACAGGGGGGATGAGCAGTTCTTC
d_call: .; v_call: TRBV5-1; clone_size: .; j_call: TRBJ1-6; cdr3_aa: CASSLALDANSPLHF; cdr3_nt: TGCGCCAGCAGCTTGGCTCTTGATGCGAATTCACCCCTCCACTTT
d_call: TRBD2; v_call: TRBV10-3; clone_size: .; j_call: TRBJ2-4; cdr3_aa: CASREGLAKNIQYF; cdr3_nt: TGTGCCAGCCGGGAGGGATTAGCCAAAAACATTCAGTACTTC
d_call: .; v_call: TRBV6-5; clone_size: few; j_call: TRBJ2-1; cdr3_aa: CASSYSTGYNEQFF; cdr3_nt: TGTGCCAGCAGTTACTCGACGGGCTACAATGAGCAGTTCTTC
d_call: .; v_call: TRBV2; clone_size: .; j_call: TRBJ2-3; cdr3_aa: CASSIHGTNTDTQYF; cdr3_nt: TGTGCCAGCAGTATACACGGGACAAACACAGATACGCAGTATTTT
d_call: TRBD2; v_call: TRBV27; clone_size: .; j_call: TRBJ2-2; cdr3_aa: CASSLGRGYTGELFF; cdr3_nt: TGTGCCAGCAGTTTAGGGCGGGGGTACACCGGGGAGCTGTTTTTT
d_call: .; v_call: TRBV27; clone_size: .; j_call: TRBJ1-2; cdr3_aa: CASSSRTRRGYTF; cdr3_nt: TGTGCCAGCAGTTCGCGGACACGCAGGGGCTACACCTTC
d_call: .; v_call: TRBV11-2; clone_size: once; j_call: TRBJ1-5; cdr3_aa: CASSLDSLYNQPQHF; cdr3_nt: TGTGCCAGCAGCTTGGACAGCCTCTACAATCAGCCCCAGCATTTT
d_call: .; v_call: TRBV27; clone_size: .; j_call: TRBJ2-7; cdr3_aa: CASSSQGGQYF; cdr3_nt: TGTGCCAGCAGTTCTCAGGGAGGGCAGTACTTC
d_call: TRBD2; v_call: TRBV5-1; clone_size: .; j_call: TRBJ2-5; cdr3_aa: CASSRKTSGSIQETQYF; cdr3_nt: TGCGCCAGCAGCCGCAAGACTAGCGGGAGTATCCAAGAGACCCAGTACTTC
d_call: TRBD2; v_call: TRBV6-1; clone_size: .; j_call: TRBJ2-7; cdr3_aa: CASSGLGLAETYEQYF; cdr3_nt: TGTGCCAGCAGTGGCCTGGGACTAGCGGAGACCTACGAGCAGTACTTC
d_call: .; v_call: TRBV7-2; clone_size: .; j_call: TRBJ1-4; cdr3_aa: CASSLAAGIGEKLFF; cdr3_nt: TGTGCCAGCAGCTTAGCGGCGGGGATAGGGGAAAAACTGTTTTTT
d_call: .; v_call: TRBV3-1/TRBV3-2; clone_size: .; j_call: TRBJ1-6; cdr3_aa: CASNSEGYSPLHF; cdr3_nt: TGTGCCAGCAACTCGGAGGGTTATTCACCCCTCCACTTT
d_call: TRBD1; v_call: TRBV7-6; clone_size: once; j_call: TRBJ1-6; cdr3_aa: CASSLDRDSRSPLHF; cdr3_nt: TGTGCCAGCAGCTTAGACAGGGACAGTCGCTCACCCCTCCACTTT
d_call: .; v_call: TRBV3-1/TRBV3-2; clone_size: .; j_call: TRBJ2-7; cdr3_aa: CASSQAARETLITKEQYF; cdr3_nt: TGTGCCAGCAGCCAAGCGGCGAGGGAGACTCTAATAACTAAGGAGCAGTACTTC
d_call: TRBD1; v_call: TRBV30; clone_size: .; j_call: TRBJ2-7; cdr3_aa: CAWIRGTANREQYF; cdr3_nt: TGTGCCTGGATCAGGGGGACAGCTAATAGGGAGCAGTACTTC
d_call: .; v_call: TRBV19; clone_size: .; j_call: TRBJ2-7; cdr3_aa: CASSEQASSYEQYF; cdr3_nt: TGTGCCAGTAGTGAACAGGCAAGCTCCTACGAGCAGTACTTC
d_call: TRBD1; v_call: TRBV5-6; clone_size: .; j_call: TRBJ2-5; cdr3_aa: CASSLWTGLQETQYF; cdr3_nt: TGTGCCAGCAGCTTATGGACAGGGCTACAAGAGACCCAGTACTTC
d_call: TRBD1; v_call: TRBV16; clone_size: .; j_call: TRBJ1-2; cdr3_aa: CASSQRTGYNGYTF; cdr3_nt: TGTGCCAGCAGCCAACGGACAGGGTACAATGGCTACACCTTC
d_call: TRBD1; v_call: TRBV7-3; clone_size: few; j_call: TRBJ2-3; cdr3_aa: CATYQGQESTDTQYF; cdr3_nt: TGTGCCACCTACCAGGGACAGGAGAGCACAGATACGCAGTATTTT
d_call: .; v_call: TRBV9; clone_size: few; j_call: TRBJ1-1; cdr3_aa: CASSNRGDGITEAFF; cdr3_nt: TGTGCCAGCAGCAACCGGGGTGACGGGATCACTGAAGCTTTCTTT
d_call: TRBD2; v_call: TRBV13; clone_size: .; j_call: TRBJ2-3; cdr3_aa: CASSLVAGGSTDTQYF; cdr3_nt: TGTGCCAGCAGCTTGGTAGCGGGGGGCAGCACAGATACGCAGTATTTT
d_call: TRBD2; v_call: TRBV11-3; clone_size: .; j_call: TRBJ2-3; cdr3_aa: CASSPGAGGGTDTQYF; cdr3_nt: TGTGCCAGCAGCCCTGGAGCGGGAGGGGGGACAGATACGCAGTATTTT
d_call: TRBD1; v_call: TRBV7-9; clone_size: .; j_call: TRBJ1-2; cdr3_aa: CASSPTGNPYGYTF; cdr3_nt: TGTGCCAGCAGCCCGACAGGGAATCCCTATGGCTACACCTTC
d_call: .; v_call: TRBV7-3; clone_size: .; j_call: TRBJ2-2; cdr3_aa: CASSPPTGPNTGELFF; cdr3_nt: TGTGCCAGCAGCCCCCCCACAGGACCGAACACCGGGGAGCTGTTTTTT
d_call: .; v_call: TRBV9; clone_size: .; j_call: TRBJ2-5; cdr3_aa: CASARGAGETQYF; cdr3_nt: TGTGCCAGCGCCCGGGGGGCGGGAGAGACCCAGTACTTC
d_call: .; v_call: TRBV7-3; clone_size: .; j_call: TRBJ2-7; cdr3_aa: CASSLAGRGNEQYF; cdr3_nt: TGTGCCAGCAGCTTAGCGGGCAGGGGAAACGAGCAGTACTTC
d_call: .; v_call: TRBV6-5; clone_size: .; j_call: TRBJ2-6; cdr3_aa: CATIPTGTGANVLTF; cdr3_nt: TGTGCCACCATACCTACAGGGACTGGGGCCAACGTCCTGACTTTC
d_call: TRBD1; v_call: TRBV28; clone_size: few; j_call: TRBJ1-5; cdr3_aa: CASSDREVAQPQHF; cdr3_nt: TGTGCCAGCAGTGACAGGGAGGTAGCTCAGCCCCAGCATTTT
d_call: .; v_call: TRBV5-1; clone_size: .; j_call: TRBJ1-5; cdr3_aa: CASSGGPNQPQHF; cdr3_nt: TGCGCCAGCAGCGGAGGGCCTAATCAGCCCCAGCATTTT
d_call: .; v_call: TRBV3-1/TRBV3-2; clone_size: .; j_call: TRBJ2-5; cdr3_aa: CASRGEAVQETQYF; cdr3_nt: TGTGCCAGCAGGGGGGAGGCCGTACAAGAGACCCAGTACTTC
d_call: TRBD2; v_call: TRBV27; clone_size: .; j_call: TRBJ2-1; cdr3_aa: CASSLGLAGGRNEQFF; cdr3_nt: TGTGCCAGCAGTTTAGGCCTAGCGGGGGGGCGCAATGAGCAGTTCTTC
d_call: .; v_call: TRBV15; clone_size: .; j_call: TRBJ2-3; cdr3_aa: CATSRGGAGETDTQYF; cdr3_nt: TGTGCCACCAGCAGAGGGGGGGCGGGAGAGACAGATACGCAGTATTTT
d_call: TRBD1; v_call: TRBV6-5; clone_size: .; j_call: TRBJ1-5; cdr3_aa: CASAGTASGNQPQHF; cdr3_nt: TGTGCCAGCGCAGGGACAGCTAGCGGCAATCAGCCCCAGCATTTT
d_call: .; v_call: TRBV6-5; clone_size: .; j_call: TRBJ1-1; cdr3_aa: CASSQSDRGEAFF; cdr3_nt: TGTGCCAGCAGCCAAAGCGACCGGGGTGAAGCTTTCTTT
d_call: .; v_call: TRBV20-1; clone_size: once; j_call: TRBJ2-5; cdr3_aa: CSASVETQYF; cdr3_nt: TGCAGTGCTAGCGTCGAGACCCAGTACTTC
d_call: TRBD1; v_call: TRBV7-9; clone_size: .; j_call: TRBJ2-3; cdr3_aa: CASSPRDRGRDTQYF; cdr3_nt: TGTGCCAGCAGCCCCCGGGACAGGGGGCGAGATACGCAGTATTTT
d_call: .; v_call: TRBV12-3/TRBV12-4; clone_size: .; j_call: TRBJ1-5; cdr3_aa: CASSLVQNQPQHF; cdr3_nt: TGTGCCAGCAGTTTAGTACAAAATCAGCCCCAGCATTTT
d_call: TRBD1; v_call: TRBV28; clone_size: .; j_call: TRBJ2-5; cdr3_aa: CASSFYGQGEETQYF; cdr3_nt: TGTGCCAGCAGCTTCTACGGACAGGGCGAAGAGACCCAGTACTTC
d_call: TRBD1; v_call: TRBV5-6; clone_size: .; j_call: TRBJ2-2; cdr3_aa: CASSLTGGPGNTGELFF; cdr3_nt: TGTGCCAGCAGCCTTACAGGGGGCCCGGGAAACACCGGGGAGCTGTTTTTT
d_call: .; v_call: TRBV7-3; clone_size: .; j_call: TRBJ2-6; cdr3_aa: CASSMADGEEGANVLTF; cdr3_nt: TGTGCCAGCAGCATGGCGGACGGGGAGGAAGGGGCCAACGTCCTGACTTTC
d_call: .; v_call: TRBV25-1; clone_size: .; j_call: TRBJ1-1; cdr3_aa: CASSDDRNTEAFF; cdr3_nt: TGTGCCAGCAGTGATGACAGGAACACTGAAGCTTTCTTT